This is a list of T cell receptor beta chains from one sample in a study of early T cells in non-severe SARS-CoV-2 infection. TCRdb re-analysed the 5' RACE reads in MiXCR, keeping a single row per CDR3 protein. The sample contains roughly 48,000 distinct CDR3 sequences, roughly 5.3% of which appear only once. What was sequenced was whole blood. The receptors were sampled from an adult who was a healthcare worker with PCR-confirmed SARS-CoV-2 infection or an uninfected control (not recorded which). CDR3s include the opening cysteine and the closing phenylalanine or tryptophan. A D gene is named only where the DNA matches it firmly. Size is omitted from some rows. Given values are once, few, many or a class for expanded clones.

v_call	d_call	clone_size	j_call	cdr3_aa	cdr3_nt
TRBV7-2	NA	many	TRBJ2-3	CASRSSFVADTQYF	TGTGCCAGCAGGTCCTCTTTCGTTGCAGATACGCAGTATTTT
TRBV29-1	NA	NA	TRBJ1-1	CSVVARAEAFF	TGCAGCGTTGTAGCTCGGGCAGAAGCTTTCTTT
TRBV28	NA	few	TRBJ2-1	CATLGGGSNEQFF	TGTGCCACCCTAGGTGGGGGCTCTAATGAGCAGTTCTTC
TRBV7-8	TRBD1	few	TRBJ1-5	CASSHSDRPNQPQHF	TGTGCCAGCAGCCATTCGGACAGGCCTAATCAGCCCCAGCATTTT
TRBV2	NA	few	TRBJ1-2	CASSEGFYGYTF	TGTGCCAGCAGTGAGGGATTCTATGGCTACACCTTC
TRBV24-1	TRBD1	few	TRBJ1-2	CAIVGQTYGYTF	TGTGCCATCGTGGGACAGACCTATGGCTACACCTTC
TRBV12-3/TRBV12-4	NA	many	TRBJ1-1	CASSLITGGTEAFF	TGTGCCAGCAGTTTAATCACAGGCGGCACTGAAGCTTTCTTT
TRBV12-5	NA	NA	TRBJ1-1	CASGSDPMNTEAFF	TGTGCTAGTGGTTCGGACCCAATGAACACTGAAGCTTTCTTT
TRBV19	NA	many	TRBJ1-2	CASSIPGLYGYTF	TGTGCCAGTAGTATTCCGGGTCTCTATGGCTACACCTTC
TRBV24-1	TRBD1	NA	TRBJ1-2	CATSDRDRDYGYTF	TGTGCCACCAGTGACCGGGACAGAGACTATGGCTACACCTTC
TRBV30	NA	many	TRBJ1-2	CAWSPPWTANYGYTF	TGTGCCTGGAGTCCCCCCTGGACAGCTAACTATGGCTACACCTTC
TRBV4-1	NA	many	TRBJ2-3	CASSQGPGGTTSTDTQYF	TGCGCCAGCAGCCAAGGTCCAGGCGGGACCACAAGCACAGATACGCAGTATTTT
TRBV19	TRBD1	NA	TRBJ1-2	CASSIGQGNYGYTF	TGTGCCAGTAGTATAGGACAGGGGAACTATGGCTACACCTTC
TRBV20-1	NA	many	TRBJ2-1	CSARDLWSSYNEQFF	TGCAGTGCTAGAGATTTGTGGAGCTCCTACAATGAGCAGTTCTTC
TRBV29-1	TRBD2	many	TRBJ2-2	CSARLAGDTGELFF	TGCAGCGCGAGGCTAGCGGGAGACACCGGGGAGCTGTTTTTT
TRBV29-1	NA	many	TRBJ2-3	CSVRRGVGTDTQYF	TGCAGCGTACGTCGGGGTGTCGGCACAGATACGCAGTATTTT
TRBV29-1	TRBD1	NA	TRBJ1-6	CSVQGARNSPLHF	TGCAGCGTTCAGGGGGCAAGAAATTCACCCCTCCACTTT
TRBV20-1	NA	many	TRBJ1-2	CSASTVGSGTF	NA
TRBV13	TRBD1	many	TRBJ2-1	CASSLEQGAPNEQFF	TGTGCCAGCAGCTTAGAACAGGGGGCGCCCAATGAGCAGTTCTTC
TRBV29-1	NA	many	TRBJ1-2	CSALGENYGYTF	TGCAGCGCACTGGGGGAGAACTATGGCTACACCTTC
TRBV6-5	NA	NA	TRBJ1-3	CASIAAGGNTIYF	TGTGCCAGCATCGCAGCGGGGGGAAACACCATATATTTT
TRBV20-1	NA	few	TRBJ1-2	CSARLGSANYGYTF	TGCAGTGCTAGACTGGGCTCCGCTAACTATGGCTACACCTTC
TRBV20-1	NA	many	TRBJ2-7	CSARVGGYEQYF	TGCAGTGCTAGAGTGGGGGGCTACGAGCAGTACTTC
TRBV11-3	NA	NA	TRBJ1-1	CASSSNGMVRLGTEAFF	TGTGCCAGCAGCTCCAATGGGATGGTCAGGTTGGGCACTGAAGCTTTCTTT
TRBV10-1	NA	many	TRBJ2-1	CASKDPNEQFF	TGCGCCAGCAAGGACCCCAATGAGCAGTTCTTC
TRBV15	NA	many	TRBJ1-1	CATSRDRTIATEAFF	TGTGCCACCAGCAGAGATCGGACCATTGCGACTGAAGCTTTCTTT
TRBV29-1	NA	many	TRBJ1-2	CSVEGGGNYGYTF	TGCAGCGTTGAAGGGGGAGGGAACTATGGCTACACCTTC
TRBV2	NA	NA	TRBJ2-1	CASTLWGGHNEQFF	TGTGCCAGCACCCTCTGGGGCGGCCACAATGAGCAGTTCTTC
TRBV11-2	TRBD1	many	TRBJ2-1	CASSSSTGLSSYNEQFF	TGTGCCAGCAGCTCATCGACAGGGCTATCCTCTTACAATGAGCAGTTCTTC
TRBV12-3/TRBV12-4	NA	many	TRBJ1-1	CASSPLPWAANTEAFF	TGTGCCAGCAGTCCACTGCCTTGGGCGGCGAACACTGAAGCTTTCTTT
TRBV3-1	NA	NA	TRBJ2-4	CASSQNGRTYF	TGTGCCAGCAGCCAGAACGGACGGACCTACTTC
TRBV11-3	TRBD2	NA	TRBJ2-1	CASSLGLRSGGEPYNEQFF	TGTGCCAGCAGCTTGGGCTTAAGGAGCGGGGGAGAACCCTACAATGAGCAGTTCTTC
TRBV29-1	TRBD1	many	TRBJ2-3	CSSDGTGSSGTQYF	TGCAGCTCAGATGGGACAGGGTCATCGGGTACGCAGTATTTT
TRBV6-1	NA	many	TRBJ2-2	CASSKAQGYTGELFF	TGTGCCAGCAGTAAAGCCCAGGGCTACACCGGGGAGCTGTTTTTT
TRBV5-1	NA	many	TRBJ2-7	CASSLEGASREQYF	TGCGCCAGCAGCTTGGAGGGCGCCTCCCGGGAGCAGTACTTC
TRBV25-1	TRBD2	many	TRBJ2-1	CASSDRRGLAGPNEQFF	TGTGCCAGCAGTGACCGCCGAGGACTAGCGGGGCCCAATGAGCAGTTCTTC
TRBV6-4	NA	few	TRBJ2-2	CASSGHNTGELFF	TGTGCCAGCAGTGGACATAACACCGGGGAGCTGTTTTTT
TRBV12-3/TRBV12-4	NA	many	TRBJ2-5	CASSLLGKQETQYF	TGTGCCAGCAGCCTTTTAGGGAAACAAGAGACCCAGTACTTC
TRBV6-5	NA	many	TRBJ2-2	CASSFSHTGELFF	TGTGCCAGCAGTTTCTCCCACACCGGGGAGCTGTTTTTT
TRBV27	TRBD1	many	TRBJ2-1	CASSQGVFYEQFF	TGTGCCAGTTCACAGGGGGTATTCTATGAGCAGTTCTTC
TRBV9	NA	many	TRBJ2-1	CASSVLSGLATKYNEQFF	TGTGCCAGCAGCGTCCTCTCTGGGCTAGCGACAAAATACAATGAGCAGTTCTTC
TRBV6-1	NA	few	TRBJ2-1	CASSVRQYDGNEQFF	TGTGCCAGCAGTGTTCGACAGTATGACGGGAATGAGCAGTTCTTC
TRBV6-1	NA	many	TRBJ1-1	CASKTSSGANTEAFF	TGTGCCAGCAAAACGTCCTCCGGGGCAAACACTGAAGCTTTCTTT
TRBV7-2	NA	many	TRBJ2-5	CASSLSAPTQYF	TGTGCCAGCAGCCTATCCGCTCCGACCCAGTACTTC
TRBV5-1	NA	many	TRBJ2-7	CASSLERAVDEQYF	TGCGCCAGCAGCTTGGAAAGAGCCGTGGACGAGCAGTACTTC
TRBV5-4	TRBD1	many	TRBJ2-7	CASSLPDRGAYEQYF	TGTGCCAGCAGCTTGCCCGACAGGGGCGCCTACGAGCAGTACTTC
TRBV6-5	TRBD1	many	TRBJ2-7	CASSPTGVLVYF	TGTGCCAGCAGCCCCACAGGGGTTCTTGTGTACTTC
TRBV5-1	NA	many	TRBJ2-7	CASSLGQGSHEQYF	TGCGCCAGCAGCTTGGGGCAGGGGTCCCACGAGCAGTACTTC
TRBV19	TRBD1	many	TRBJ2-7	CASKRGTGSYEQYF	TGTGCCAGTAAAAGGGGGACAGGGTCCTACGAGCAGTACTTC
TRBV7-6	NA	few	TRBJ2-5	CASSLRGRGETQYF	TGTGCCAGCAGCCTCCGGGGGAGAGGGGAGACCCAGTACTTC
TRBV11-3	NA	few	TRBJ2-2	CASSLGSPSGELFF	TGTGCCAGCAGCTTAGGGTCCCCGTCTGGGGAGCTGTTTTTT
TRBV13	TRBD2	NA	TRBJ2-7	CASSTGRSYEQYF	TGTGCCAGCTCCACCGGGAGGAGCTACGAGCAGTACTTC
TRBV30	NA	many	TRBJ1-2	CAWLDLARYPLLGGYTF	TGTGCCTGGCTGGACTTGGCCAGGTACCCTTTGTTGGGTGGCTACACCTTC
TRBV7-9	TRBD1	many	TRBJ1-1	CASSLQGASEAFF	TGTGCCAGCAGCCTTCAGGGGGCGTCGGAAGCTTTCTTT
TRBV4-1	NA	few	TRBJ2-7	CASSQAPGAYEQYF	TGCGCCAGCAGCCAAGCTCCGGGGGCATACGAGCAGTACTTC
TRBV5-1	NA	NA	TRBJ2-1	CASRFGSNEQFF	TGCGCCAGCAGGTTCGGGAGCAATGAGCAGTTCTTC
TRBV12-3/TRBV12-4	NA	NA	TRBJ1-1	CASSFRDGAFF	TGTGCCAGCAGCTTCCGGGACGGGGCTTTCTTT